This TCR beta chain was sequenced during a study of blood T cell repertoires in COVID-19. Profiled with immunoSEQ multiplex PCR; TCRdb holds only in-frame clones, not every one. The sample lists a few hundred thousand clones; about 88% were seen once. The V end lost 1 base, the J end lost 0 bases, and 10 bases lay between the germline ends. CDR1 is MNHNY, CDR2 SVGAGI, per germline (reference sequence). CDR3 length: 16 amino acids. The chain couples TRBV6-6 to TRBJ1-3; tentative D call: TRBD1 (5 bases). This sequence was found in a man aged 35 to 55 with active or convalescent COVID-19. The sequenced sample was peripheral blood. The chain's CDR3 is CASSYLTTGSGNTIYF. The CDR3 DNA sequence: TGTGCCAGCAGTTACTTAACAACAGGCTCTGGAAACACCATATATTTT.